What follows are 17 T cell receptor beta chains derived from one specimen sequenced in a study of cytomegalovirus exposure and HLA in healthy donors (dated by TCRdb to the late 2010s). Libraries were made using the immunoSEQ multiplex PCR assay. A mixture of 60 forward primers for TCR Vbeta segments and 13 reverse primers for TCR Jbeta segments was used in the multiplex PCR. What TCRdb holds here is the immuneACCESS table cut down to in-frame rearrangements. Part of the clones is not present; checked against another copy, under half of the missing clones reflect an unresolved V gene, and the others are unexplained. This sample lists over 150,000 clones; roughly 80% were detected once. Roughly 3% of the sample comes from the top ten. The specimen sequenced was PBMCs. These receptors were obtained from a woman in her 30s in good health and CMV-seronegative.

V gene TRBV9 combines with J gene TRBJ2-1; no clear D gene. CDR3 length equals 13 residues. Between the trimmed V and J ends, which lost 4 bases and 7 bases, there was a span of 12 bases. Germline V gene lookup returns CDR1 SGDLS and CDR2 YYNGEE. The CDR3 protein is CASSSRTWNEQFF. The DNA for the CDR3 is TGTGCCAGCAGCTCTAGAACCTGGAATGAGCAGTTCTTC.

The chain links TRBV11-3 to TRBJ2-5; 9 bases align to TRBD2. The CDR3 has 15 residues. J gave up 5 bases and V 1 base, and 5 bases lay outside the gene matches. The germline V gene has CDR1 SGHNT and CDR2 YENEEA. As DNA, the CDR3 is TGTGCCAGCAGCTTAGGGACTAGCGCGTGGGAGACCCAGTACTTC. Its translation is CASSLGTSAWETQYF. Using reference TRBV11-3 and TRBJ2-5 for the parts outside the CDR3, the full variable domain is EAGVVQSPRYKIIEKKQPVAFWCNPISGHNTLYWYLQNLGQGPELLIRYENEEAVDDSQLPKDRFSAERLKGVDSTLKIQPAELGDSAVYLCASSLGTSAWETQYFGPGTRLLVL.

By sample fraction, this clone is medium-sized. The chain carries TRBV6-6 and TRBJ1-2; TRBD1 aligns across 7 bases. The CDR3 has 11 residues. The junction had 4 bases not matched to a gene; V was cut back by 2 bases and J by 13 bases. Looked up from germline, CDR1 is MNHNY and CDR2 is SVGAGI (reference sequence). The CDR3 is CASSYLDRRTF. As DNA, the CDR3 is TGTGCCAGCAGTTACCTGGACAGGCGCACCTTC.

The J gene is TRBJ2-7, the V gene TRBV4-1, with TRBD2 matching over 7 bases. Unmatched junction bases numbered 12, after V lost 4 bases and J lost 0 bases. Per the germline V gene, CDR1 is MGHRA and CDR2 is YSYEKL. CDR3 length: 17 amino acids. As DNA, the CDR3 is TGCGCCAGCAGCCTAACCCTGGGAGGGACCGCCTCCTACGAGCAGTACTTC. Its translation is CASSLTLGGTASYEQYF.

This clone was picked up one time. V is TRBV6-1 and J is TRBJ1-2; unclear D gene. This CDR3 region has 12 residues. Looked up from germline, CDR1 is MNHNS and CDR2 is SASEGT. V dropped 11 bases and J dropped 7 bases, with 17 bases sitting between them. Here the CDR3 reads CAVSGEVGGYTF. The CDR3 nucleotides are TGTGCCGTTTCCGGGGAGGTCGGTGGCTACACCTTC.

V and J are TRBV15 and TRBJ1-3; TRBD1 might be the D (6 bases). Germline V CDR1 and CDR2: LNHNV, YYDKDF (reference sequence). The V end was cut by 3 bases, the J end by 3 bases, with 15 bases between. This CDR3 region has 16 residues. As DNA, the CDR3 is TGTGCCACCAGCAGTGCCGGGGAGGGACATGGAAACACCATATATTTT. It encodes CATSSAGEGHGNTIYF.

V is TRBV10-3 and J is TRBJ1-1; 7 positions agree with TRBD1. V trimming: 6 bases; J trimming: 4 bases; junction bases outside the gene matches: 5. In germline, CDR1 is ENHRY, CDR2 SYGVKD. The CDR3 is made up of 13 amino acids. The CDR3 loop is CAIRASGGTEAFF. DNA for the CDR3: TGTGCCATCAGAGCGTCAGGGGGCACTGAAGCTTTCTTT.

The chain has TRBV29-1 and TRBJ1-4, with 11 bases that match TRBD1. The CDR3 has 13 residues. The J segment lost 7 bases and the V segment lost 6 bases, leaving 4 bases of the junction unmatched. CDR1 and CDR2 (germline): SQVTM, ANQGSEA. DNA of the CDR3: TGCAGCGTGGGCGGGACAGGGGGTGAAAAACTGTTTTTT. Translated: CSVGGTGGEKLFF.

V usage is TRBV9 and J usage is TRBJ1-2; TRBD1 agrees at 7 bases. With V trimmed by 0 bases and J by 8 bases, 7 bases remained unmatched. The CDR3 runs 14 residues. Germline V gene data show CDR1 as SGDLS and CDR2 as YYNGEE. The CDR3 sequence is CASSVGVGTAGYTF. In DNA, the CDR3 is TGTGCCAGCAGCGTAGGTGTTGGGACAGCGGGCTACACCTTC.

This clone was recorded only once. This chain connects TRBV28 to TRBJ2-5; TRBD2 is a possible D gene (5 bases). The CDR3 runs 12 residues. Germline CDR1 and CDR2: MDHEN and SYDVKM. Trimming took 4 bases from V and 8 from J, leaving 11 bases between them. The CDR3 here is CASSYVLATQYF. In DNA, the CDR3 is TGTGCCAGCAGTTATGTCCTAGCAACCCAGTACTTC.

The V and J genes are TRBV9 and TRBJ1-2; the D gene is possibly TRBD1 (5 bases). The CDR3 runs 14 residues. Germline loops: CDR1 SGDLS, CDR2 YYNGEE. V was trimmed by 6 bases and J by 8 bases, leaving 20 bases between them. CDR3 loop: CASNPSGDAVGYTF. For the CDR3, the DNA is TGTGCCAGCAATCCTTCGGGGGATGCCGTCGGCTACACCTTC.

The genes are TRBV30 and TRBJ2-7; 9 nucleotides match TRBD2. Trimming cost V 3 bases and J 0 bases; bases outside gene matches: 12. Germline V gives CDR1 GTSNPN, CDR2 SVGIG (reference sequence). This CDR3 contains 17 residues. CDR3 DNA sequence: TGTGCCTGGAGGGGGTACGAGCGGGGGGCCGCCTCCTACGAGCAGTACTTC. Protein sequence: CAWRGYERGAASYEQYF. Looking up the rest from reference TRBV30 and TRBJ2-7 gives the full variable domain: SQTIHQWPATLVQPVGSPLSLECTVEGTSNPNLYWYRQAAGRGLQLLFYSVGIGQISSEVPQNLSASRPQDRQFILSSKKLLLSDSGFYLCAWRGYERGAASYEQYFGPGTRLTVT.

This sequence joins TRBV27 and TRBJ1-2, with 8 bases aligning to TRBD1. Trimming took 8 bases from V and 4 from J; bases not matched to a gene: 6. Per germline, CDR1 MNHEY and CDR2 SMNVEV (reference sequence). The CDR3 totals 13 residues. The CDR3 region has the DNA TGTGCCAGCGCACCAGGGGGCCGCTATGGCTACACCTTC. Translating gives CASAPGGRYGYTF.

The V and J genes are TRBV15 and TRBJ2-3; TRBD2 matches 11 bases. Per the germline V gene, CDR1 is LNHNV and CDR2 is YYDKDF (reference sequence). J was trimmed by 2 bases and V by 6 bases; bases with no gene match: 1. The CDR3 consists of 14 residues. For the CDR3, the DNA is TGTGCCACCAGACTAGCGGGGGTCACAGATACGCAGTATTTT. Protein sequence: CATRLAGVTDTQYF.

This clone was found a few times. The gene calls are TRBV19 and TRBJ2-2, with D hard to call. V was cut by 9 bases and J by 7 bases, with 18 bases left in between. This CDR3 contains 14 residues. Germline values: CDR1 LNHDA, CDR2 SQIVND (reference sequence). The CDR3 here is CARKTKSEHGELFF. Here the CDR3 DNA reads TGTGCCAGAAAGACAAAGTCGGAACACGGGGAGCTGTTTTTT. Full variable domain (outside the CDR3, taken from reference TRBV19 and TRBJ2-2): DGGITQSPKYLFRKEGQNVTLSCEQNLNHDAMYWYRQDPGQGLRLIYYSQIVNDFQKGDIAEGYSVSREKKESFPLTVTSAQKNPTAFYLCARKTKSEHGELFFGEGSRLTVL.

The gene calls are TRBV5-4 and TRBJ1-1, with D unclear. This CDR3 contains 13 residues. CDR1 is SGHNT and CDR2 is YYREEE in the germline V gene (reference sequence). Trimming removed 0 bases at V and 4 bases at J, with 7 bases between. CDR3 sequence reads: CASSLVTGTEAFF. The DNA of the CDR3 is TGTGCCAGCAGCTTGGTTACCGGCACTGAAGCTTTCTTT.

A few counts support this clone. The V and J genes are TRBV11-2 and TRBJ1-1, with D possibly TRBD1 on 6 matching bases. V was pared by 1 base and J by 1 base, with 10 bases between. Germline V gene sequence: CDR1 SGHAT, CDR2 FQNNGV. CDR3 size: 15 residues. Written as DNA, the CDR3 is TGTGCCAGCAGCTTAGGGGGGGGCCAGAACACTGAAGCTTTCTTT. Encoded protein: CASSLGGGQNTEAFF.